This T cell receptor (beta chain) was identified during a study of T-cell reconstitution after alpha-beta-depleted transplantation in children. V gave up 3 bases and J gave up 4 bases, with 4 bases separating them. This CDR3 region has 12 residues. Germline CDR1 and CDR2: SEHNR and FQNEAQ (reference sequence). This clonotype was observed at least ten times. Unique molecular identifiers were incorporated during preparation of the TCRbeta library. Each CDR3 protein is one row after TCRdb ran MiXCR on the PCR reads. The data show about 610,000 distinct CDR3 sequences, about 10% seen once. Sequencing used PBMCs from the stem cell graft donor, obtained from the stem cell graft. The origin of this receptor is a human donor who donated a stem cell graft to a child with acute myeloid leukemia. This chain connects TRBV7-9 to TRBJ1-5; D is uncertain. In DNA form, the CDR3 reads TGTGCCAGCAGCTTCCCTAATCAGCCCCAGCATTTT. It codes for CASSFPNQPQHF.